This T cell receptor beta chain was obtained from a study of glioma-infiltrating T cells. Study conclusions and caveats: Non-neoplastic patients had below-expected tissue-blood divergence, while all gliomas exceeded expectation.

This clonotype was seen only a few times. What it binds is unknown. V was pared by 2 bases and J by 13 bases, with 15 bases between. This CDR3 contains 13 residues. The germline gives CDR1 GTSNPN, CDR2 SVGIG (reference sequence). Using RNA template, CDR3s of TCR alpha and beta were amplified with iRepertoire arm-PCR. TCRdb reanalysed the multiplex PCR reads using MiXCR and keeps one entry per CDR3 protein. The sample holds under 200,000 distinct CDR3 sequences, under 55% seen once. The chain employs TRBV30 and TRBJ1-6; maybe TRBD1 (5 bases). The receptor comes from a human donor with low-grade glioma or glioblastoma, undergoing nonglioma brain surgery, or in good health (not recorded which). The material sequenced was glioma tissue, nonneoplastic brain tissue, or PBMCs (not recorded which). The DNA for the CDR3 is TGTGCCTGGAGTACCGTTACCCAGGGTCCCCTCCACTTT. This codes for CAWSTVTQGPLHF. Complete variable domain (other parts from reference TRBV30 and TRBJ1-6): SQTIHQWPATLVQPVGSPLSLECTVEGTSNPNLYWYRQAAGRGLQLLFYSVGIGQISSEVPQNLSASRPQDRQFILSSKKLLLSDSGFYLCAWSTVTQGPLHFGNGTRLTVT.